This TCR beta chain was profiled in a study of blood T cells in healthy people across ages. The study, taken as a whole, reports: Age brought a roughly linear fall in TCR beta diversity measured per million T cells.

The V gene's germline CDR1 is SGDLS and CDR2 YYNGEE. V shed 3 bases and J shed 2 bases, with 17 bases lying between them. This CDR3 is 16 amino acids long. Details on this clonotype: Its antigen remains unknown.

A second PCR of roughly 7 to 11 cycles used a sample-barcoded 5' primer and a J-beta primer mix. All samples gave at least 2.5 million CDR3-containing paired-end reads. TCRdb processed the 5' RACE reads anew with MiXCR; each CDR3 protein has one entry. In the table there are approximately 830,000 distinct CDR3 sequences, under 80% of which are singletons. Source material: blood. The sequence was collected from a young man in good health. V is TRBV9 and J is TRBJ1-2; tentatively, D is TRBD1 (6 bases). The CDR3: CASSALNPGQNYGYTF. The CDR3 DNA reads as TGTGCCAGCAGCGCCCTAAACCCCGGACAGAACTATGGCTACACCTTC.